This T cell receptor (beta chain) emerged from a study of blood T cell repertoires in COVID-19. In the study overall: Some COVID-19 samples were acute and others convalescent; all came from the United States, Italy and Spain. Sources were T cells, B-cell-depleted T cells, or PBMCs; the material itself was cDNA or gDNA.

Enrollment of patients from Seattle took place during active infection, with longitudinal follow-up. Authors' processing steps: How many nucleated cells were present was estimated from reference gene primer amplification. Assay: immunoSEQ multiplex PCR; the TCRdb copy retains only in-frame clones and omits some. V and J calls and clone size are given by that table; D and trimming were obtained from the DNA. The sample shows roughly 60,000 clones, roughly 84% of them seen only once. V lost 2 bases, J lost 5 bases, and 12 bases stayed unmatched. CDR3 length: 18 residues. The germline V gene has CDR1 LGHNA and CDR2 YSLEER.

The TCR comes from an elderly man with COVID-19, enrolled during active disease. The rearrangement joins TRBV4-3 to TRBJ1-6; 7 nucleotides match TRBD1. Input material: peripheral blood. The CDR3 region has the DNA TGCGCCAGCAGCCAAACCTTCGCCGGGACAGAGCATAATTCACCCCTCCACTTT. It codes for CASSQTFAGTEHNSPLHF.